This TCR beta chain derives from a study of shared T cell receptors in the human thymus. Measured with immunoSEQ multiplex PCR; TCRdb has only the in-frame clones, and not every one. The sample has hundreds of thousands of clones, over 75% seen once. The CDR3 is 13 residues long. The junction had 2 bases not matched to a gene; V was cut back by 0 bases and J by 7 bases. The germline V gene encodes CDR1 SGHRS and CDR2 YFSETQ. These data are also associated with another study on human thymus T cells. That paper notes: Corrective surgery for congenital heart defects was being performed on the healthy Finnish infants who were the donors. The source of the thymus tissue was resections taken during corrective heart surgery. An apparent bias in V and J gene usage was seen in thymic and blood repertoires. Unrelated people showed highly overlapping thymic repertoires, related research reported.

This chain links TRBV5-1 with TRBJ1-1, with TRBD1 identical over 8 bases. This TCR was recovered from a boy under two years old with a congenital heart defect. Sequencing used thymocytes. The CDR3 loop reads CASSLGQGFEAFF. The CDR3 coding sequence is TGCGCCAGCAGCTTGGGACAGGGGTTTGAAGCTTTCTTT.